This is a list of T cell receptor beta chains from one sample in a study of siplizumab effects on memory and regulatory T cells. Clones were read by immunoSEQ multiplex PCR, and TCRdb kept only the in-frame ones, dropping some. Here the sample spans 100,000 to 110,000 clones, around 93% being singletons. Sequenced sample: non-Treg CD4+ T cells sorted from blood. Source of these receptors: a human donor in good health. Each CDR3 is given with its conserved first and last residue. A D gene is named only where the DNA matches it firmly. Not every row has a clone size; where given, it reads once, few, many or a size class.

clone_size j_call d_call v_call cdr3_aa cdr3_nt
- TRBJ2-5 TRBD2 TRBV7-9 CASSLLAGSETQYF TGTGCCAGCAGTCTACTAGCGGGATCGGAGACCCAGTACTTC
- TRBJ2-5 - TRBV9 CASSVVGSQETQYF TGTGCCAGCAGCGTAGTAGGGTCCCAAGAGACCCAGTACTTC
- TRBJ2-5 TRBD2 TRBV23-1 CASSQGLADLQETQYF TGCGCCAGCAGTCAGGGACTAGCGGACTTACAAGAGACCCAGTACTTC
- TRBJ1-2 TRBD1 TRBV11-2 CASSLDSTGVLGYGYTF TGTGCCAGCAGCTTAGATTCTACAGGGGTATTGGGCTATGGCTACACCTTC
once TRBJ1-2 - TRBV10-3 CAISERDRNNYGYTF TGTGCCATCAGTGAACGCGACAGAAACAACTATGGCTACACTTTC
- TRBJ2-5 TRBD2 TRBV4-1 CASSQGLARKETQYF TGCGCCAGCAGCCAGGGACTAGCCCGGAAAGAGACCCAGTACTTC
- TRBJ2-1 TRBD1 TRBV6-5 CASSPPGQGNNEQFF TGTGCCAGCAGCCCACCGGGACAGGGTAACAATGAGCAGTTCTTC
- TRBJ2-2 - TRBV6-1 CASSEAGDFNTGELFF TGTGCCAGCAGTGAAGCGGGGGACTTCAACACCGGGGAGCTGTTTTTT
- TRBJ1-5 TRBD1 TRBV19 CASSRRTGGNQPQHF TGTGCCAGTAGTAGACGGACAGGTGGCAATCAGCCCCAGCATTTT
- TRBJ2-1 - TRBV4-1 CASSHVKASNEQFF TGCGCCAGCAGCCACGTTAAGGCCAGCAATGAGCAGTTCTTC
- TRBJ1-1 - TRBV7-6 CASSLDQGRAAFF TGTGCCAGCAGCTTAGACCAGGGACGGGCTGCTTTCTTT
once TRBJ1-1 - TRBV29-1 CSVVVYGGVTEAFF TGCAGCGTTGTAGTGTATGGAGGGGTCACTGAAGCTTTCTTT
- TRBJ2-2 TRBD2 TRBV5-4 CASSSSLAGERGELFF TGTGCCAGCAGCTCCTCACTAGCGGGAGAGCGCGGGGAGCTGTTTTTT
few TRBJ1-4 - TRBV27 CASSSRGEKLFF TGTGCCAGCAGTTCCCGAGGAGAAAAACTGTTTTTT
- TRBJ2-5 TRBD2 TRBV5-1 CASSPGLALQETQYF TGCGCCAGCAGCCCGGGACTAGCCCTCCAAGAGACCCAGTACTTC
- TRBJ1-5 - TRBV5-1 CASSLGGHSNQPQHF TGCGCCAGCAGCCTTGGAGGTCATAGCAATCAGCCCCAGCATTTT
- TRBJ2-3 - TRBV9 CASSVNKERTDTQYF TGTGCCAGCAGCGTAAATAAGGAGAGGACAGATACGCAGTATTTT
- TRBJ2-5 - TRBV5-6 CASSFGETQYF TGTGCCAGCAGCTTTGGAGAGACCCAGTACTTC
- TRBJ2-7 TRBD1 TRBV5-1 CASSRSGTGGDEQYF TGCGCCAGCAGCCGGAGCGGGACAGGGGGGGACGAGCAGTACTTC
- TRBJ1-5 - TRBV2 CASNTPYSNQPQHF TGTGCCAGCAACACCCCCTATAGCAATCAGCCCCAGCATTTT
- TRBJ2-1 TRBD1 TRBV19 CASSISSGGNEQFF TGTGCCAGTAGTATCTCCTCAGGGGGTAATGAGCAGTTCTTC
- TRBJ2-3 TRBD1 TRBV9 CASSVEGAIDTQYF TGTGCCAGCAGCGTAGAGGGGGCTATAGATACGCAGTATTTT
once TRBJ2-2 - TRBV9 CASSVADGNTGELFF TGTGCCAGCAGCGTAGCTGATGGGAACACCGGGGAGCTGTTTTTT
few TRBJ1-4 TRBD1 TRBV19 CASSIARQGTEANEKLFF TGTGCCAGTAGTATTGCGAGACAGGGGACGGAAGCTAATGAAAAACTGTTTTTT
- TRBJ2-7 TRBD2 TRBV9 CASSALSLAGVREQYF TGTGCCAGCAGCGCCCTATCACTAGCGGGAGTGAGGGAGCAGTACTTC
- TRBJ2-7 - TRBV5-1 CASSLTGTYEQYF TGCGCCAGCAGCTTGACAGGTACCTACGAGCAGTACTTC
- TRBJ2-3 TRBD2 TRBV5-1 CASSWLAGGHTDTQYF TGCGCCAGCAGCTGGTTAGCGGGAGGGCACACAGATACGCAGTATTTT
- TRBJ2-3 TRBD2 TRBV7-6 CASSLAKAGFTDTQYF TGTGCCAGCAGCTTAGCAAAAGCGGGATTCACAGATACGCAGTATTTT
few TRBJ1-5 TRBD1 TRBV19 CASSGGQGISNQPQHF TGTGCCAGTAGTGGAGGACAGGGAATTAGCAATCAGCCCCAGCATTTT
- TRBJ2-2 TRBD1 TRBV18 CASSPRGTGTGELFF TGTGCCAGCTCACCACGGGGGACAGGGACAGGGGAGCTGTTTTTT
- TRBJ2-1 TRBD2 TRBV11-3 CASSSRLAGINEQFF TGTGCCAGCAGCTCCAGACTAGCGGGGATCAATGAGCAGTTCTTC
- TRBJ2-7 TRBD1 TRBV27 CASSPGQGFDEQYF TGTGCCAGCAGCCCGGGACAGGGCTTTGACGAGCAGTACTTC
- TRBJ2-2 - TRBV7-7 CASSLALDTGELFF TGTGCTAGCAGCTTAGCCTTGGACACCGGGGAGCTGTTTTTT
once TRBJ2-1 TRBD2 TRBV7-9 CASSYLAGGPYEQFF TGTGCCAGCAGCTACCTAGCGGGAGGGCCCTATGAGCAGTTCTTC
few TRBJ2-1 - TRBV11-1 CASSLDGNDNEQFF TGTGCCAGCAGCTTAGATGGGAACGACAATGAGCAGTTCTTC
once TRBJ2-7 TRBD2 TRBV5-1 CASSTPGLAGGPSYEQYF TGCGCCAGCAGCACACCGGGACTAGCGGGAGGGCCATCCTACGAGCAGTACTTC